This T cell receptor beta chain was sequenced in a study of beta chain features in type 1 diabetes. Study background: Healthy donors resembled patients in age, gender and cell yields. Study observations and caveats: Healthy donors had naive, central memory and Treg TCRB repertoires that appeared less similar than those seen among patients. Shorter TCRB CDR3s, moderately but significantly so, marked every one of the four CD4+ subsets in Type 1 diabetes patients.

For this clone: No antigen is known for it.

Sequenced material consisted of expressed TCRB transcripts (all of the isolated RNA was reverse transcribed). This table comes from immunoSEQ multiplex PCR, and its TCRdb copy is limited to in-frame clones, with some not included. The sample records 300,000 or so clones, roughly 13% being singletons. The V end lost 2 bases, the J end lost 2 bases, and 14 bases lay between the germline ends. This CDR3 has 16 amino acids. Germline V gene data show CDR1 as MNHEY and CDR2 as SVGAGI. Every sorted population was more than 95% pure. Sample: naive CD4+ T cells from blood. This clonotype originated in a woman younger than 35 with type 1 diabetes. This sequence joins TRBV6-5 and TRBJ2-3; D call uncertain. CDR3 region: CASSYGLTPSTDTQYF. The CDR3 nucleotides read TGTGCCAGCAGTTACGGGCTGACACCATCCACAGATACGCAGTATTTT.